One and the same sample provided the 21 T cell receptor beta chains below, sequenced in a study of identical twins. TCRdb fed the 5' RACE reads into MiXCR, producing one record per CDR3 protein. This table holds hundreds of thousands of distinct CDR3 sequences, 6.5% to 9.5% found once. The data were also submitted as part of a second study, on yellow fever vaccine responses in identical twins.

Sequencing was carried out using memory (CD45RO+) T cells sorted from blood. Every receptor here comes from a woman between 18 and 29 years old in good health.

J is TRBJ2-5 and V is TRBV6-2 or TRBV6-3; D possibly corresponds to TRBD1 (7 bases). Trimming stripped 6 bases from V and 1 base from J, with 12 bases between. The CDR3 spans 14 residues. CDR1 and CDR2 (germline): MNHEY, SVGEGT. CDR3 coding DNA: TGTGCCAGCAGGCGGGGACAGATCCAAGAGACCCAGTACTTC. Translating gives CASRRGQIQETQYF.

The J gene is TRBJ2-6, the V gene TRBV15; D unresolved. The V gene's germline CDR1 is LNHNV and CDR2 YYDKDF (reference sequence). The CDR3 sequence is 14 residues long. The V end lost 2 bases, the J end lost 1 base, and 3 bases lay between the germline ends. CDR3 in amino acids: CATSRPSGANVLTF. The CDR3 DNA reads TGTGCCACCAGCAGACCGTCTGGGGCCAACGTCCTGACTTTC.

V usage is TRBV11-2 and J usage is TRBJ2-2, with 10 bases that match TRBD2. Germline CDR1 reads SGHAT; CDR2 reads FQNNGV. This CDR3 is built from 18 residues. Trimming took 4 bases from V and 4 from J; bases not matched to a gene: 12. The DNA of the CDR3 is TGTGCCAGCAGCTCACGGTCCGGAAAGCGGGGGGGCACCGGGGAGCTGTTTTTT. Its translation is CASSSRSGKRGGTGELFF.

This clonotype has more than one count but fewer than ten. This rearrangement joins TRBV5-1 to TRBJ2-2; 9 bases are shared with TRBD1. CDR1 and CDR2 (germline): SGHRS, YFSETQ. The ends lost 3 bases at V and 5 bases at J; junction bases unmatched: 11. This CDR3 region has 17 residues. This CDR3 reads CASSWPTGGTGTGELFF. The DNA of the CDR3 is TGCGCCAGCAGCTGGCCCACAGGGGGCACGGGGACCGGGGAGCTGTTTTTT.

This chain links TRBV5-1 with TRBJ2-1; 10 nucleotides line up with TRBD1. Germline V CDR1 and CDR2: SGHRS, YFSETQ. This CDR3 is built from 17 residues. J gave up 6 bases and V 0 bases, and 9 bases lay outside the gene matches. CDR3 amino acids: CASSLGRGDRGGNEQFF. CDR3 sequence (DNA): TGCGCCAGCAGCTTGGGCCGTGGGGACAGGGGTGGCAATGAGCAGTTCTTC.

This clonotype was observed many times. This chain connects TRBV24-1 to TRBJ2-5; D might be TRBD1 (5 bases). V shed 3 bases and J shed 2 bases, with 12 bases lying between them. The CDR3 extends over 15 amino acids. The germline V gene has CDR1 KGHDR and CDR2 SFDVKD. CDR3 nucleotide sequence: TGTGCCACCAGTGATGCGGACAAGCCACAAGAGACCCAGTACTTC. This gives the protein CATSDADKPQETQYF.

This sequence joins TRBV20-1 and TRBJ2-3; no definite D call. The CDR3 has 11 amino acids. Trimming stripped 7 bases from V and 4 bases from J, with 9 bases between. CDR1 and CDR2 (germline): DFQATT, SNEGSKA (reference sequence). CDR3 coding DNA: TGCAGTGAGGGTAGGGCAGATACGCAGTATTTT. This encodes CSEGRADTQYF.

The V and J genes are TRBV20-1 and TRBJ1-5; D call uncertain. The CDR3 has 13 residues. Trimming took 3 bases from V and 1 from J, leaving 7 bases between them. CDR1 and CDR2 (germline): DFQATT, SNEGSKA (reference sequence). The CDR3 nucleotides are TGCAGTGCTAGTACGGCAAGCAATCAGCCCCAGCATTTT. Its translation is CSASTASNQPQHF.

The J gene is TRBJ2-1, the V gene TRBV20-1; no clear D gene. The CDR3 is 17 amino acids. Germline V CDR1 and CDR2: DFQATT, SNEGSKA (reference sequence). V shed 4 bases and J shed 2 bases, with 21 bases lying between them. CDR3 DNA: TGCAGTGCTAACGACCCTACCAACAACCAAGCCTACAATGAGCAGTTCTTC. Its translation is CSANDPTNNQAYNEQFF.

This CDR3 is CASSLDLAGGTQYF. CDR3 DNA: TGCGCCAGCAGCTTGGATCTAGCGGGAGGGACCCAGTACTTC. J is TRBJ2-5 and V is TRBV5-1; TRBD2 matches 11 bases. Germline V gene data show CDR1 as SGHRS and CDR2 as YFSETQ. The junction had 2 bases not matched to a gene; V was cut back by 0 bases and J by 7 bases. The CDR3 runs 14 residues. The variable domain in full, with the rest retrieved from reference TRBV5-1 and TRBJ2-5, is KAGVTQTPRYLIKTRGQQVTLSCSPISGHRSVSWYQQTPGQGLQFLFEYFSETQRNKGNFPGRFSGRQFSNSRSEMNVSTLELGDSALYLCASSLDLAGGTQYFGPGTRLLVL.

In its sample, this clonotype was seen a few times. The genes are TRBV7-9 and TRBJ1-2; a possible D gene is TRBD1 (6 bases). The V and J ends lost 5 bases and 6 bases respectively, with 16 bases between them. There are 14 residues in the CDR3. Germline CDR1 SEHNR, CDR2 FQNEAQ (reference sequence). CDR3 DNA: TGTGCCAGCAGCCAACAGGGTTTTGGAGATGGCTACACCTTC. It encodes CASSQQGFGDGYTF.

The rearrangement uses TRBV19 and TRBJ1-4; D gene ambiguous. Trimming left V 1 base short and J 3 bases short, with 3 bases between. Germline assignment: CDR1 LNHDA and CDR2 SQIVND (reference sequence). The CDR3 length is 13 residues. The CDR3 region has the DNA TGTGCCAGTAGTATAGCTCCTAATGAAAAACTGTTTTTT. This encodes CASSIAPNEKLFF. Full variable domain (missing parts from reference TRBV19 and TRBJ1-4): DGGITQSPKYLFRKEGQNVTLSCEQNLNHDAMYWYRQDPGQGLRLIYYSQIVNDFQKGDIAEGYSVSREKKESFPLTVTSAQKNPTAFYLCASSIAPNEKLFFGSGTQLSVL.

This clonotype has just a few counts. The genes are TRBV20-1 and TRBJ2-5; 10 bases agree with TRBD2. Germline CDR1 reads DFQATT; CDR2 reads SNEGSKA (reference sequence). The V segment lost 0 bases and the J segment 2 bases; nucleotides outside the gene matches: 6. The CDR3 runs to 16 residues. The CDR3 loop reads CSAREASGGYQETQYF. CDR3 nucleotide sequence: TGCAGTGCTAGAGAAGCTAGCGGGGGTTATCAAGAGACCCAGTACTTC.

This clonotype was seen ten or more times. The chain has TRBV10-3 and TRBJ2-1; 13 nucleotides agree with TRBD2. Looked up from germline, CDR1 is ENHRY and CDR2 is SYGVKD. The CDR3 sequence is 15 residues long. V gave up 8 bases and J gave up 2 bases; unmatched junction bases: 3. The CDR3 sequence: CAIATSGGTYNEQFF. The CDR3 DNA sequence: TGTGCCATCGCGACTAGCGGGGGGACCTACAATGAGCAGTTCTTC.

The V and J genes are TRBV24-1 and TRBJ2-3; 11 bases line up with TRBD2. The CDR3 extends over 16 amino acids. The V gene's germline CDR1 is KGHDR and CDR2 SFDVKD. V shed 4 bases, J shed 1 base, and the junction held 3 bases outside the gene matches. The CDR3 coding sequence is TGTGCCACCAGTGACCGGGGACTAGCGGGCACAGATACGCAGTATTTT. This gives the protein CATSDRGLAGTDTQYF.

At least ten counts were recorded for this clonotype. The chain combines TRBV12-3 or TRBV12-4 with TRBJ1-2, with 7 positions matching TRBD1. This CDR3 is built from 14 residues. V dropped 8 bases and J dropped 0; count of bases not matched to a gene: 6. The DNA of the CDR3 is TGTGCCAGCGCCCGGGACAGAGCTAACTATGGCTACACCTTC. Encoded protein: CASARDRANYGYTF.

The J gene is TRBJ2-1, the V gene TRBV7-3; tentative D call: TRBD1 (7 bases). Between the trimmed V and J ends, which lost 5 bases and 0 bases, there was a span of 14 bases. This CDR3 spans 16 amino acids. Germline loops: CDR1 SGHTA, CDR2 FQGTGA. The CDR3 sequence: CASSTPQGGSYNEQFF. The CDR3 bases are TGTGCCAGCAGCACACCCCAGGGGGGCTCCTACAATGAGCAGTTCTTC.

This rearrangement joins TRBV3-1 to TRBJ2-3; either TRBD1 or TRBD2 may fit D (5 bases each). The germline V and J ends were trimmed by 5 bases and 5 bases, with 11 bases remaining between them. Germline V gene lookup returns CDR1 LGHDT and CDR2 YNNKEL (reference sequence). The CDR3 runs to 13 residues. The CDR3 reads CASSTIGGDTQYF. Written as DNA, the CDR3 is TGTGCCAGCAGCACAATTGGGGGAGATACGCAGTATTTT.

This clonotype occurred a few times. The rearrangement links TRBV12-3 or TRBV12-4 to TRBJ1-2; the D is unclear. V lost 3 bases, J lost 7 bases, and 6 bases lay in between. The CDR3 is made up of 11 amino acids. CDR3 protein: CASSFESGYTF. The CDR3 bases are TGTGCCAGCAGTTTTGAAAGTGGCTACACCTTC.

This chain uses TRBV28 with TRBJ2-7, with D maybe TRBD1 (6 bases). Between the trimmed V and J ends, which lost 3 bases and 2 bases, there was a span of 11 bases. Germline CDR1 is MDHEN and CDR2 is SYDVKM. This CDR3 has 14 residues. CDR3 protein: CASSLQGLAYEQYF. The CDR3 nucleotides are TGTGCCAGCAGTTTGCAGGGGTTAGCCTACGAGCAGTACTTC.

In its sample, this clonotype was seen a few times. The rearrangement uses TRBV25-1 and TRBJ1-3, with unresolved D. This CDR3 comprises 14 residues. Between the trimmed V and J ends, which lost 3 bases and 7 bases, there was a span of 13 bases. Germline CDR1 reads MGHDK; CDR2 reads SYGVNS. The CDR3 reads CASSDRSPDNTIYF. CDR3 DNA sequence: TGTGCCAGCAGTGATCGTTCCCCAGACAACACCATATATTTT.